This T cell receptor beta chain came from a study of T cell responses to AZD1222 COVID-19 vaccine. The protocol was immunoSEQ multiplex PCR, while the TCRdb copy is restricted to in-frame clones and leaves out a portion. The data hold over 150,000 clones, with over 80% observed a single time. For this clone: Antigen: not known.

This CDR3 comprises 15 residues. CDR1 and CDR2 from the germline V gene are KGHSH and LQKENI. Trimming removed 1 base at V and 6 bases at J, with 15 bases between. The study's findings and limits: Baseline seropositives among AZD1222 recipients totaled only five to seven.

This receptor was obtained from an adult who received the MenACWY meningococcal vaccine as a control. Source: peripheral blood, taken 28 days after the second dose of the MenACWY control vaccine. The chain employs TRBV18 and TRBJ1-2, with D perhaps TRBD1 (6 bases). Here the CDR3 reads CASSPLGGRADGYTF. In nucleotides, the CDR3 is TGTGCCAGCTCACCACTCGGGGGGCGCGCAGATGGCTACACCTTC.